The present entry profiles one TCR beta chain with its context. No cognate antigen has been identified for it. One base away there is no much larger clone; base qualities are not given. The cohort consisted of 600 to 700 healthy bone marrow donors. At the time of sampling, every cohort member was nominally healthy, though immune exposures that went unrecorded were likely present. The donor was CMV seronegative and belonged to the group of more than 300 seronegative cohort members. Each donor provided a peripheral blood sample, and peripheral blood mononuclear cells were used for TCR beta sequencing. Genomic DNA was extracted from the blood cell samples with the Qiagen DNeasy Blood Extraction Kit. The sample belongs to a study of cytomegalovirus exposure and HLA in healthy donors (dated by TCRdb to the late 2010s). Background on the whole study: An earlier analysis of 550 to 700 of the donors reported roughly 300 Gb of sequence data and 120 million or so unique TCR beta sequences from 150 million to 200 million T cells. In an earlier analysis of 500 to 650 of the donors, high-throughput TCR beta sequencing was used to judge whether each TCR beta V gene segment behaved as functional or pseudogenic. Donor age, sex, ethnicity and CMV serostatus were compiled alongside the repertoire data. The T cell repertoires of several hundred subjects were profiled by immunosequencing and related to cytomegalovirus serostatus. Rather than drawing on any new phenotypic data, the later analysis identified candidate immune exposures from TCR beta sequences and the way those sequences occurred across donors. Every discovery cohort repertoire had been produced on one sequencing platform. Of the roughly 400 genotyped donors, roughly 80% were placed in the genetic ancestry cluster associated with self-reported Caucasian donors. Roughly 300 gigabases of sequencing data and around 88 million unique TCR sequences made up an early release that covered around 640 HLA-typed donors. Across under 500 genotyped donors of the cohort, an average of about 200,000 unique TCR beta nucleotide sequences per donor were sequenced, and 15% to 20% of those sequences were non-productive. In a later genetic analysis, genome-wide SNP genotypes for about three fifths of the roughly 670 donors were used, and that subset was treated as a discovery cohort. Several DR-DQ haplotypes were treated as single units for association and clustering because of strong linkage in the cohort. Both class I and class II loci were covered by HLA typing, at four-digit resolution. In addition to the first cohort of 650 to 750 subjects, a separate validation cohort of over 90 different subjects was used. The number of typed donors differed by locus: roughly 620-630 for A, B, C, DRB1 and DQB1; 522 for DQA1; approximately 600 for DPA1; and some 450 for DPB1. The study aimed to test whether cataloging public T cell receptors could reveal signatures of past pathogen exposure. The study combined high-throughput TCR immunosequencing, statistical association of individual TCRs with disease status, and machine learning to predict cytomegalovirus infection status. A later analysis re-analyzed previously published TCR beta repertoires from 666 donors and added high-resolution HLA genotyping to study TCR occurrence patterns. Study-level results and caveats: A further reported finding was that TCR beta sequences accurately predicted the HLA-A and HLA-B alleles for most subjects in the first cohort. According to a later analysis, most CMV-associated TCR beta chains appeared to be HLA-restricted, and the HLA associations seemed to be driven largely by CMV exposure. Across donors, most TCR sequences were observed very rarely, whereas some public TCRs were present in many individuals. In a later analysis, HLA-associated TCR beta chains showed more clonal expansion and lower generation probabilities than non-associated chains that were equally common. In an earlier analysis of about 600 of the donors, most TCR beta V segments appeared in productive rearrangements about 87% or about 30% of the time, broadly matching IMGT annotations. CMV serostatus was the only immune exposure information available for the cohort. Three of the identified cytomegalovirus-associated TCR beta chains were confirmed in vitro to be specific for cytomegalovirus antigens. An association between a missense DCLRE1C variant and V-gene and J-gene trimming of TCR beta chains was found in a later genetic analysis and replicated in an independent cohort. The presence/absence analyses assumed that sequencing depth was roughly uniform across donors, and that assumption may not be true. A later analysis associated around 16,000 TCR beta sequences with specific HLA alleles at a false discovery rate of 0.05. When HLA alleles, especially DR and DQ, strongly co-occurred, TCR associations were difficult to assign to individual alleles. Correlated functional status among segregating V segments might reflect linkage disequilibrium, but an unknown experimental factor could not be ruled out. Cytomegalovirus status was reported to be diagnosed by the classifier with high specificity and sensitivity in both the original and validation cohorts. In a later genetic analysis, fewer N-insertions in productive TCRs were reported among donors in an Asian-associated ancestry cluster than the roughly 640-donor mean. Because the 87-base-pair reads could not distinguish some IMGT-functional V segments, including TRBV6-2 and TRBV6-3, those segments were excluded. Because HLA typing was unavailable for some donors at each locus, only the typed subset was used in association tests. The sequencing pipeline was judged likely to have produced a cluster of highly shared sequence variants as a technical artifact. It was suggested by the authors that the approach could potentially be generalized to other disease states and immunological phenotypes. Seventeen rarely observed V segments, including chromosome 9 orphons, were excluded from the earlier analysis of a few hundred of the donors because counts were too low. In this cohort, only TCR beta chains were sequenced, and detectable features were limited by the absence of alpha or paired-chain data. The study gave a list of around 170 TCR beta chains associated with cytomegalovirus. According to a later analysis, parvovirus B19, influenza, CMV and Epstein-Barr virus appeared linked to several top co-occurrence clusters. A later analysis found that TCR association rates varied across HLA loci, with DRB1 alleles showing the most associated TCRs and HLA-C alleles the fewest.

At the junction V is shortened by 7 bases and J by 6 bases, with 11 bases in between. Counted from cysteine to phenylalanine, this CDR3 has 12 amino acids. Only the CDR3 portion is preserved as DNA: 36 bases, with reading frame beginning at the first base. Via the germline V gene, CDR1 is SGHAT and CDR2 FQNNGV. Receptor libraries were prepared by the immunoSEQ multiplex PCR assay. The multiplex PCR relied on a mix of 60 forward primers for TCR Vbeta segments and 13 reverse primers for TCR Jbeta segments. A multiplex PCR assay on genomic DNA amplified the CDR3 region of rearranged TCR beta genes. On the Illumina HiSeq System, the amplified TCR beta libraries were sequenced as 87-base-pair reads. The authors' analysis ran thus. Across the 600 to 700 repertoires, a later analysis counted some 81 million unique TCR beta chains, roughly 11 million of which were shared by at least two donors. To remove PCR and sequencing errors, raw reads were error-corrected and collapsed into unique sequences using a nearest-neighbor algorithm that merged closely related sequences. CDR3 sequences were aligned to IMGT reference sequences to assign V, D and J gene segments. For a sequence to be retained, a match of at least six nucleotides to both a V gene segment and a J gene segment was required. A rearrangement counted as productive if the CDR3 had no stop codons and remained in frame with V and J, and every other rearrangement counted as non-productive. Following IMGT convention, CDR3 was defined as the stretch from the second conserved V-encoded cysteine up to the conserved J-encoded phenylalanine. The earlier analysis of 587 of the donors excluded any sequence lacking an unambiguous match to a single V gene segment. An earlier analysis of several hundred of the donors called V segments functional above 56.7% productive rearrangements and segregating when the between-donor standard deviation exceeded 5%. A statistical classification framework was built to diagnose cytomegalovirus status from the catalog of TCR beta chain sequences. V and J gene assignment, in a later analysis, came from comparing TCR nucleotide sequences with IMGT/GENE-DB human TR gene sequences. Using the TCRdist pipeline, a later analysis assigned CDR3 sequences along with most-parsimonious VDJ recombination scenarios. In a later analysis, every TCR beta chain was defined by the combination of its CDR3 amino acid sequence and its V-gene family, and reads without a unique V-gene family were dropped. In a later analysis, 450 to 600 highly shared, low-generation-probability nucleotide sequences were removed to address suspected cross-contamination and a sequencing artifact. In a later analysis, a clonal expansion index for each public chain was calculated from normalized within-repertoire ranks of inferred template counts. In a later analysis, generation probabilities were computed with a VDJ recombination model fitted to out-of-frame rearrangements, and the resulting probabilities were checked against IGoR. Hypergeometric tests were used in a later analysis to score TCR-TCR, TCR-HLA and TCR-CMV co-occurrence, with a repertoire-size bias correction applied to the TCR pairs. To estimate false discovery rates, a later analysis permuted the HLA or CMV assignments 20 times. In a later analysis, co-occurring TCRs were grouped with DBSCAN, and TCRdist sequence similarity was added when clustering was performed within HLA-allele-positive subsets. Repertoires with fewer than 30,000 or more than 120,000 public chains, plus five repertoires with anomalous nucleotide sharing, were excluded from co-occurrence clustering. Sourced from immuneACCESS, this table was stored by TCRdb with only in-frame sequences that have V and J called. A share of the clones is absent; for the studies checked, an unresolved V gene accounts for under half, and the remainder has no known explanation. V and J calls and clone size are given by that table; D and trimming were obtained from the DNA. Recorded for this sample are 100,000 to 150,000 clones; 78% of them occurred a single time. The ten largest make up about 1.5% of the sample.

The receptor was derived from a female donor in good health and CMV-seronegative. The sequence is built from TRBV11-2 and TRBJ2-3, with the identity of the D gene unclear. Sequencing was performed on PBMCs. The sequenced DNA: TGTGCCAGCACCCAGTTGAGGGATACGCAGTATTTT. Translated, it gives CASTQLRDTQYF.